This T cell receptor beta chain was obtained from a study of beta chain features in type 1 diabetes. Broader study findings: Significant though moderate, a shortening of TCRB CDR3s appeared in all four CD4+ subsets of Type 1 diabetes patients. For type 1 diabetes patients, VDJ junctions showed fewer insertions and more deletions.

Worth noting for this clone: Antigen specificity is unknown.

As every portion of the isolated RNA was reverse transcribed, the sequencing read expressed TCRB transcripts. Some clones are missing from TCRdb's copy, which holds only in-frame ones; the method was immunoSEQ multiplex PCR. Here the sample spans 450,000 to 550,000 clones, roughly 31% being singletons. The specimen was naive CD4+ T cells from blood. The clonotype originates from a man aged 18-30 years in good health.

The CDR3 region has the DNA TGTGCCAGCAGTCCCCTCCTGACTAGCGGAACCTACGAGCAGTACTTC. This codes for CASSPLLTSGTYEQYF. The genes are TRBV27 and TRBJ2-7; 9 bases are shared with TRBD2. J lost 2 bases, V lost 5 bases, and 10 bases had no gene match. This CDR3 has 16 residues. From germline, CDR1 is MNHEY and CDR2 SMNVEV (reference sequence).